The following is a TCR beta chain sequence with its context. The data derive from a study of technical replicates of blood from several donors. The CDR3 covers 14 residues. Germline CDR1 and CDR2: MDHEN and SYDVKM. J gave up 5 bases and V 8 bases, and 11 bases lay outside the gene matches. The method was immunoSEQ multiplex PCR; TCRdb's version includes in-frame clones alone and lacks a portion of them. The top ten hold under 0.4% of the sample, which has about 85,000 clones, roughly 94% seen once. V and J are TRBV28 and TRBJ2-7; 8 nucleotides match TRBD2. This clonotype was sampled from a human donor in good health. The material sequenced was T cells isolated from PBMCs. CDR3 in DNA: TGTGCCAGCCAAGTTCAGCGGGAGATCAACGAGCAGTACTTC. Residues: CASQVQREINEQYF.